The sequence of this TCR beta chain was determined in a study of metastatic and nonmetastatic thyroid tumors. There were no patients who had received any treatment before thyroid surgery. TCRdb re-clonotyped the PCR reads through MiXCR. Among about 24,000 clones listed, roughly a quarter were seen once. This clone was picked up many times. The sequence was obtained from a male donor with papillary thyroid cancer or a benign thyroid nodule (not recorded which). Some clones in this sample may be carry-over from other donors' samples. The material sequenced was tumor tissue.

The CDR3 sequence is CASTQAVSSGANVLTF. In DNA form, the CDR3 reads TGTGCCAGCACTCAGGCTGTTTCTTCTGGGGCCAACGTCCTGACTTTC. V is TRBV27 and J is TRBJ2-6; D gene uncertain. Germline loops: CDR1 MNHEY, CDR2 SMNVEV (reference sequence). The CDR3 spans 16 residues. Deletions cut 7 bases from V and 1 base from J, with 14 bases between.